The 32 T cell receptor beta chains reported below all come from one sample, sequenced in a study of PD-1 blockade in mismatch repair-deficient tumors. Repertoires were generated with immunoSEQ multiplex PCR, while TCRdb's copy carries only in-frame clones and drops some. The profile covers more than 15,000 clones, with roughly 80% appearing a single time and nearly 3.5% taken by the ten largest. The material was PBMCs, obtained 4 weeks after starting pembrolizumab. The receptors come from an adult with mismatch repair-deficient cancer.

This clone occurred a few times. V usage is TRBV6-6 and J usage is TRBJ1-4; 8 bases are a match to TRBD1. This CDR3 is built from 14 residues. Germline V gives CDR1 MNHNY, CDR2 SVGAGI (reference sequence). The V gene end was trimmed by 6 bases and the J gene end by 7 bases; junction bases not matched to a gene: 7. CDR3 region: CASSRTGFSEKLFF. DNA of the CDR3: TGTGCCAGCAGCCGGACAGGGTTTAGTGAAAAACTGTTTTTT.

V is TRBV30 and J is TRBJ1-1; 8 bases map to TRBD1. J gave up 1 base and V 7 bases, and 2 bases lay outside the gene matches. This CDR3 spans 12 amino acids. Germline V gene lookup returns CDR1 GTSNPN and CDR2 SVGIG (reference sequence). The CDR3 coding sequence is TGTGCCTCGGACAGGGAGAACACTGAAGCTTTCTTT. As protein: CASDRENTEAFF.

This clone was found a few times. The gene calls are TRBV5-5 and TRBJ2-3; D may be TRBD1 (6 bases). Germline CDR1 is SGHKS and CDR2 is YYEKEE (reference sequence). CDR3 size: 13 residues. The ends were cut back, 4 bases at V and 3 bases at J, with 9 bases in the middle. The CDR3 sequence: CASSPTGTDTQYF. The CDR3 region has the DNA TGTGCCAGCAGCCCAACAGGGACAGATACGCAGTATTTT.

The rearrangement uses TRBV5-4 and TRBJ1-1, with TRBD1 as a possible D gene (5 bases). V lost 3 bases to trimming and J lost 4 bases, with 10 bases between them. The CDR3 loop spans 13 amino acids. Germline lookup yields CDR1 SGHNT and CDR2 YYREEE (reference sequence). This CDR3 reads CASSYSRATEAFF. CDR3 coding DNA: TGTGCCAGCAGCTACAGCAGGGCCACTGAAGCTTTCTTT. The full variable domain, its missing parts supplied by reference TRBV5-4 and TRBJ1-1, is ETGVTQSPTHLIKTRGQQVTLRCSSQSGHNTVSWYQQALGQGPQFIFQYYREEENGRGNFPPRFSGLQFPNYSSELNVNALELDDSALYLCASSYSRATEAFFGQGTRLTVV.

A few counts support this clone. This sequence joins TRBV4-1 and TRBJ1-5; tentatively, D is TRBD1 (6 bases). The CDR3 sequence is 15 residues long. Trimming took off 2 bases at V and 0 bases at J, with 8 bases between the two ends. CDR1 is MGHRA and CDR2 is YSYEKL in the germline V gene. This CDR3 reads CASSQKDSSNQPQHF. CDR3 coding DNA: TGCGCCAGCAGCCAAAAGGACAGTAGCAATCAGCCCCAGCATTTT.

This chain joins TRBV9 and TRBJ2-2; 11 positions match TRBD2. Trimming removed 4 bases from V and 2 bases from J; junction bases left unmatched: 13. Germline lookup yields CDR1 SGDLS and CDR2 YYNGEE. The CDR3 covers 19 residues. The CDR3 is CASSPPGASGRTNTGELFF. The CDR3 DNA reads TGTGCCAGCAGCCCACCGGGCGCTAGCGGGAGGACTAACACCGGGGAGCTGTTTTTT.

The chain combines TRBV11-2 with TRBJ2-7; 10 bases line up with TRBD2. This CDR3 is 16 amino acids long. V was pared by 4 bases and J by 2 bases, with 8 bases of the junction left unmatched. CDR1 SGHAT and CDR2 FQNNGV come from the germline V gene. The CDR3 nucleotides read TGTGCCAGCAGCTCCCAGACAGCGGGAGGGACCTACGAGCAGTACTTC. Translated: CASSSQTAGGTYEQYF.

The CDR3 protein is CASSDRQGAGAFF. For the CDR3, the DNA is TGTGCCAGCAGCGACCGACAGGGGGCCGGAGCTTTCTTT. The chain uses TRBV7-2 and TRBJ1-1; 10 bases are a match to TRBD1. Germline CDR1 is SGHTA and CDR2 is FQGNSA. Trimming at V came to 5 bases and at J to 10 bases, leaving 7 bases not matched to a gene. The CDR3 is made up of 13 amino acids. The full variable domain, in which reference TRBV7-2 and TRBJ1-1 provide the parts outside the CDR3, is GAGVSQSPSNKVTEKGKDVELRCDPISGHTALYWYRQSLGQGLEFLIYFQGNSAPDKSGLPSDRFSAERTGGSVSTLTIQRTQQEDSAVYLCASSDRQGAGAFFGQGTRLTVV.

V and J are TRBV11-3 and TRBJ2-1; 9 bases line up with TRBD2. CDR3 length equals 16 residues. Germline CDR1 reads SGHNT; CDR2 reads YENEEA. V lost 1 base to trimming and J lost 8 bases; unmatched junction nucleotides: 9. CDR3 sequence (DNA): TGTGCCAGCAGCTTAGCCCCCGCGGGAGGGCGGTATGAGCAGTTCTTC. It translates to CASSLAPAGGRYEQFF.

This clone came up a few times. The V call is TRBV5-4, the J call TRBJ2-7; 9 bases are shared with TRBD1. CDR1 SGHNT and CDR2 YYREEE come from the germline V gene (reference sequence). The V gene end was trimmed by 4 bases and the J gene end by 4 bases; junction bases not matched to a gene: 3. The CDR3 runs 13 residues. Here the CDR3 DNA reads TGTGCCAGCAGCACCGGGACAGGGTACGAGCAGTACTTC. Translating it yields CASSTGTGYEQYF.

The V and J genes are TRBV6-6 and TRBJ1-4, with TRBD1 matching 7 bases. After removal of 6 bases from V and 0 bases from J, the junction contained 4 bases not matched to a gene. Germline V CDR1 and CDR2: MNHNY, SVGAGI (reference sequence). The CDR3 consists of 15 residues. The CDR3 region is CASSLTGSTNEKLFF. The CDR3 coding sequence is TGTGCCAGCAGCCTGACAGGGTCAACTAATGAAAAACTGTTTTTT.

V and J are TRBV7-3 and TRBJ2-3, with D tentatively TRBD2 (6 bases). V was pared by 1 base and J by 5 bases, with 13 bases between. The CDR3 covers 15 residues. The germline V gene has CDR1 SGHTA and CDR2 FQGTGA. This chain's CDR3 is CASSLKVGGEDTQYF. The CDR3 nucleotides read TGTGCCAGCAGCTTAAAGGTGGGAGGAGAAGATACGCAGTATTTT.

This clone was counted once. This chain uses TRBV28 with TRBJ1-5, with no clear D. Germline V gene lookup returns CDR1 MDHEN and CDR2 SYDVKM. Between the trimmed V and J ends, which lost 6 bases and 7 bases, there was a span of 13 bases. This CDR3 region has 13 residues. The chain's CDR3 is CASSLPGMQPQHF. The CDR3 bases are TGTGCCAGCAGCCTTCCAGGCATGCAGCCCCAGCATTTT.

The chain carries TRBV7-9 and TRBJ2-5; no firm D call. Trimming took off 2 bases at V and 4 bases at J, with 14 bases between the two ends. Germline assignment: CDR1 SEHNR and CDR2 FQNEAQ (reference sequence). The CDR3 runs to 15 residues. Here the CDR3 reads CASSLTMASGETQYF. The CDR3 DNA reads TGTGCCAGCAGCTTAACGATGGCCTCGGGAGAGACCCAGTACTTC.

This sequence joins TRBV15 and TRBJ2-3; 8 nucleotides line up with TRBD2. V was clipped by 7 bases and J by 1 base; unmatched bases: 4. The CDR3 sequence is 14 residues long. Germline CDR1 and CDR2: LNHNV and YYDKDF (reference sequence). The CDR3 loop reads CATNQAGGTDTQYF. The CDR3 DNA is TGTGCCACCAACCAAGCGGGGGGCACAGATACGCAGTATTTT.

The gene calls are TRBV30 and TRBJ1-1, with D perhaps matching TRBD1 (5 bases). V lost 0 bases and J lost 4, with 9 bases in between. This CDR3 spans 13 amino acids. Germline CDR1 and CDR2: GTSNPN and SVGIG (reference sequence). Here the CDR3 DNA reads TGTGCCTGGAGTGTACGGGGGGGCACTGAAGCTTTCTTT. Translation: CAWSVRGGTEAFF.

The chain employs TRBV6-1 and TRBJ2-7; 14 nucleotides agree with TRBD2. J was trimmed by 6 bases and V by 3 bases; bases with no gene match: 10. The CDR3 is made up of 17 amino acids. Per the germline V gene, CDR1 is MNHNS and CDR2 is SASEGT. As DNA, the CDR3 is TGTGCCAGCAGTGATACACCTGGGACTAGCGGGAGACGCGAGCAGTACTTC. This encodes CASSDTPGTSGRREQYF.

This rearrangement joins TRBV19 to TRBJ2-5; 7 nucleotides align to TRBD2. Trimming at V came to 6 bases and at J to 4 bases, leaving 11 bases not matched to a gene. The germline CDR1 and CDR2 sequences are LNHDA and SQIVND (reference sequence). This CDR3 has 15 residues. CDR3 protein: CASRGGRAGSETQYF. Written as DNA, the CDR3 is TGTGCCAGTAGGGGTGGGAGGGCCGGTTCAGAGACCCAGTACTTC.

The chain employs TRBV9 and TRBJ2-1; D ambiguous. This CDR3 comprises 14 residues. With 0 bases removed from V and 0 bases from J, the gap between germline ends came to 4 bases. Germline CDR1 and CDR2: SGDLS and YYNGEE. In DNA form, the CDR3 reads TGTGCCAGCAGCGTAGATAGCTCCTACAATGAGCAGTTCTTC. It translates to CASSVDSSYNEQFF.

The chain recombines TRBV19 with TRBJ2-2, with D maybe TRBD1 (6 bases). This CDR3 spans 14 amino acids. Germline CDR1 reads LNHDA; CDR2 reads SQIVND (reference sequence). Trimming shortened V by 4 bases and J by 5 bases, and 11 bases separated the two germline ends. The CDR3 nucleotides read TGTGCCAGTAGTAAGGGGGAAAGTACCGGGGAGCTGTTTTTT. Translated: CASSKGESTGELFF.

The gene calls are TRBV28 and TRBJ1-2; 7 bases line up with TRBD1. The CDR3 has 16 amino acids. Germline V gives CDR1 MDHEN, CDR2 SYDVKM. Germline trimming cut 5 bases from V and 4 bases from J; bases unmatched to any gene: 13. CDR3 sequence: CASSPTGNLGSYGYTF. CDR3 sequence (DNA): TGTGCCAGCAGTCCGACAGGGAACCTCGGCAGCTATGGCTACACCTTC.

The chain is built from TRBV7-8 and TRBJ2-5; 7 bases match TRBD1. The J call may be faulty, since TRBJ2-7 better matches the DNA end. Germline V CDR1 and CDR2: SGHVS, FQNEAQ. The CDR3 covers 14 residues. The chain's CDR3 is CASSLGGQTYEQYF. The CDR3 nucleotides are TGTGCCAGCAGCTTAGGGGGACAGACCTACGAGCAGTACTTC.

This clone has only a few counts. This chain uses TRBV5-1 with TRBJ2-7; D might be TRBD2 (6 bases). V was pared by 0 bases and J by 1 base, with 8 bases between. CDR3 size: 14 residues. The germline CDR1 and CDR2 sequences are SGHRS and YFSETQ. The CDR3 protein is CASSLGRGSYEQYF. The CDR3 DNA reads TGCGCCAGCAGCTTGGGTCGGGGGTCCTACGAGCAGTACTTC.

V usage is TRBV4-2 and J usage is TRBJ2-1, with a weak D call TRBD1 (5 bases). The length of the CDR3 is 13 residues. Germline V lookup: CDR1 LGHNA, CDR2 YNFKEQ. The V end was cut by 10 bases, the J end by 3 bases, with 13 bases between. CDR3 DNA: TGTGCCACCTCGAAGACAGTCTACAATGAGCAGTTCTTC. This codes for CATSKTVYNEQFF.

There are a few counts of this clone. The chain couples TRBV27 to TRBJ2-7, with TRBD2 matching 13 bases. The length of the CDR3 is 16 residues. Losses at the gene ends were 3 bases for V and 3 bases for J; bases not matched to a gene: 5. Germline V gene lookup returns CDR1 MNHEY and CDR2 SMNVEV (reference sequence). Written as DNA, the CDR3 is TGTGCCAGCAGTTTGGCCTGGACTAGCGGGAGCTACGAGCAGTACTTC. This encodes CASSLAWTSGSYEQYF.

This rearrangement joins TRBV18 to TRBJ2-7, with TRBD2 identical over 7 bases. CDR1 and CDR2 from the germline V gene are KGHSH and LQKENI. The CDR3 is 13 amino acids. V was pared by 2 bases and J by 4 bases, with 2 bases of the junction left unmatched. For the CDR3, the DNA is TGTGCCAGCTCACCAGCCGGGGGGTACGAGCAGTACTTC. This codes for CASSPAGGYEQYF.

The CDR3 reads CASSPGNEQFF. CDR3 in DNA: TGTGCCAGCAGCCCCGGCAATGAGCAGTTCTTC. The V gene is TRBV11-2, the J gene TRBJ2-1; no clear D. Germline assignment: CDR1 SGHAT and CDR2 FQNNGV. The CDR3 runs 11 residues. The germline V and J ends were trimmed by 5 bases and 6 bases, with 5 bases remaining between them.

This chain joins TRBV7-9 and TRBJ1-2; perhaps TRBD1 as D (6 bases). Germline V gives CDR1 SEHNR, CDR2 FQNEAQ (reference sequence). The CDR3 is made up of 13 amino acids. Between the trimmed V and J ends, which lost 1 base and 13 bases, there was a span of 16 bases. CDR3 region: CASSLESRGARTF. The CDR3 bases are TGTGCCAGCAGCTTAGAGTCCAGGGGCGCTCGCACCTTC.

The genes are TRBV27 and TRBJ1-5; 7 bases are shared with TRBD1. Germline CDR1 reads MNHEY; CDR2 reads SMNVEV (reference sequence). The V gene end was trimmed by 7 bases and the J gene end by 6 bases; junction bases not matched to a gene: 9. The length of the CDR3 is 14 residues. CDR3 nucleotide sequence: TGTGCCAGCACCAGGCAGGGGGGACCTCAGCCCCAGCATTTT. As protein: CASTRQGGPQPQHF.

This clone appeared a single time. This rearrangement joins TRBV28 to TRBJ1-5; D perhaps matches TRBD1 (5 bases). This CDR3 is 17 amino acids long. Trimming pared 3 bases from V and 5 bases from J, leaving 20 bases between. The V gene's germline CDR1 is MDHEN and CDR2 SYDVKM. Here the CDR3 reads CASSFSLAYRKDQPQHF. CDR3 DNA sequence: TGTGCCAGCAGTTTCTCTCTCGCTTACAGGAAGGATCAGCCCCAGCATTTT.

The chain couples TRBV30 to TRBJ2-7; 8 bases map to TRBD1. The CDR3 runs 14 residues. The V gene end was trimmed by 5 bases and the J gene end by 2 bases; junction bases not matched to a gene: 8. Per germline, CDR1 GTSNPN and CDR2 SVGIG (reference sequence). The CDR3 DNA is TGTGCCTGGGGCCGCCGGACAGGGACCTACGAGCAGTACTTC. Protein product: CAWGRRTGTYEQYF. Supplemented by reference TRBV30 and TRBJ2-7, the full variable domain reads SQTIHQWPATLVQPVGSPLSLECTVEGTSNPNLYWYRQAAGRGLQLLFYSVGIGQISSEVPQNLSASRPQDRQFILSSKKLLLSDSGFYLCAWGRRTGTYEQYFGPGTRLTVT.

V gene TRBV7-6 combines with J gene TRBJ2-3, with 7 nucleotides matching TRBD2. Trimming took 4 bases from V and 0 from J; bases not matched to a gene: 4. The CDR3 has 15 residues. In germline, CDR1 is SGHVS, CDR2 FNYEAQ. The CDR3 coding sequence is TGTGCCAGCAGCTCCTTAGCGGGCAGCACAGATACGCAGTATTTT. Its protein product is CASSSLAGSTDTQYF. Full variable domain (remainder filled in from reference TRBV7-6 and TRBJ2-3): GAGVSQSPRYKVTKRGQDVALRCDPISGHVSLYWYRQALGQGPEFLTYFNYEAQQDKSGLPNDRFSAERPEGSISTLTIQRTEQRDSAMYRCASSSLAGSTDTQYFGPGTRLTVL.